This TCR beta chain was recovered during a study of cytomegalovirus exposure and HLA in healthy donors. Study-level information: Researchers found that roughly 77% of just under 400 genotyped donors fell within the Caucasian-associated ancestry cluster.

PCR employed 60 Vbeta and 13 Jbeta primers. Measured with immunoSEQ multiplex PCR; TCRdb has only the in-frame clones, and not every one. The data hold approximately 75,000 clones, with over 50% observed a single time. Germline loops: CDR1 SQVTM, CDR2 ANQGSEA. The ends were cut back, 4 bases at V and 4 bases at J, with 12 bases in the middle. The length of the CDR3 is 13 residues. The sample was PBMCs. The rearrangement joins TRBV29-1 to TRBJ2-3; maybe TRBD1 (6 bases). The TCR sequence derives from a man aged 40-55 years in good health and CMV-seropositive. Written as DNA, the CDR3 is TGCAGCGTTGGACAGGCTACGGCAGATACGCAGTATTTT. As protein: CSVGQATADTQYF.